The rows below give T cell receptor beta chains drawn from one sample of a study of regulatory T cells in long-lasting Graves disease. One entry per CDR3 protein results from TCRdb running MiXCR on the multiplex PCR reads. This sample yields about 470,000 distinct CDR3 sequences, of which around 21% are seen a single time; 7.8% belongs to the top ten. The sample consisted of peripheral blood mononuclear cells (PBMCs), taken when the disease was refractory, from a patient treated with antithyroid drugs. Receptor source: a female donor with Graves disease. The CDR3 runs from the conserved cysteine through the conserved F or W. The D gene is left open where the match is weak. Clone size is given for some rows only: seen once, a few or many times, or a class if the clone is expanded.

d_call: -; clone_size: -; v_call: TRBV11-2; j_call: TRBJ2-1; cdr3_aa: CASSLDLGQGPYNEQFF; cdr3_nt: TGTGCCAGCAGCTTAGATCTCGGGCAGGGGCCCTACAATGAGCAGTTCTTC
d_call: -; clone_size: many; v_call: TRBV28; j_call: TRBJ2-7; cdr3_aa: CASSLRQGYSYEQYF; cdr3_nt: TGTGCCAGCAGTCTTCGTCAGGGGTACTCCTACGAGCAGTACTTC
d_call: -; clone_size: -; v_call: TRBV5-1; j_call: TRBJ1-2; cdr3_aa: CASSLRTSSGYTF; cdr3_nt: TGCGCCAGCAGCTTAAGGACTTCCTCTGGCTACACCTTC
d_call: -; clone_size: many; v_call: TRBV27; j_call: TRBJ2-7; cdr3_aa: CASSLYRQSYEQYF; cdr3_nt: TGTGCCAGCAGTTTATACAGGCAGTCCTACGAGCAGTACTTC
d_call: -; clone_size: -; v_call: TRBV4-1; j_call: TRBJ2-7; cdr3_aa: CASSQGPGIEQYF; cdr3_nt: TGCGCCAGCAGCCAAGGACCAGGGATAGAGCAGTACTTC
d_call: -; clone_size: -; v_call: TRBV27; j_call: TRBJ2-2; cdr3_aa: CAGSLSWGTGELFF; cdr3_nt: TGTGCCGGCAGTTTATCGTGGGGTACCGGGGAACTGTTTTTT
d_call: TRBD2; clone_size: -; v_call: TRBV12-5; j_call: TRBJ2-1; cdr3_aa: CACTVGGSHNEQFF; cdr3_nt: TGTGCTTGCACAGTAGGCGGGAGTCACAATGAGCAGTTCTTC
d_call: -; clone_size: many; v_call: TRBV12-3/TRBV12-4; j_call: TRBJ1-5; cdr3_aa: CASRSRSNQPQHF; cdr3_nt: TGTGCCAGCAGATCAAGGTCCAATCAGCCCCAGCATTTT
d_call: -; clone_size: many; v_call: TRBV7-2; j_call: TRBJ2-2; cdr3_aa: CASSLGQGNTGELFF; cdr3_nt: TGTGCCAGCAGCTTGGGGCAGGGGAACACCGGGGAGCTGTTTTTT
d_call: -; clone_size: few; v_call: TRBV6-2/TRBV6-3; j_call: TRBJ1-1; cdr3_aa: CASSDSSFFF; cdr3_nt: TGTGCCAGCAGTGACTCGAGTTTTTTCTTT
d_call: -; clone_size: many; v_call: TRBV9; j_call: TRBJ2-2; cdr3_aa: CASSVFPIEANTGELFF; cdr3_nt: TGTGCCAGCAGCGTCTTTCCTATAGAGGCGAACACCGGGGAGCTGTTTTTT
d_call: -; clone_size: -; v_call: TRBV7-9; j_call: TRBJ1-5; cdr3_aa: CASSLGQGIEPQHF; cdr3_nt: TGTGCCAGCAGCTTAGGTCAGGGAATCGAGCCCCAGCATTTT
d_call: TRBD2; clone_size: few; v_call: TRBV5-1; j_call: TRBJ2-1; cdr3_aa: CASSSGLAGDMEQFF; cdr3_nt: TGCGCCAGCAGCTCCGGACTAGCGGGAGATATGGAGCAGTTCTTC
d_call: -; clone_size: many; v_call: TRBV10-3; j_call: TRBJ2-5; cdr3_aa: CAISGVRQETQYF; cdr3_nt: TGTGCCATCAGTGGAGTCCGGCAAGAGACCCAGTACTTC
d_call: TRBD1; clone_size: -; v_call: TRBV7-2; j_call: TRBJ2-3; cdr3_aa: CASSIRQGRNRDTQYF; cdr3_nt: TGTGCCAGCAGCATCCGACAGGGCCGTAATCGAGATACGCAGTATTTT
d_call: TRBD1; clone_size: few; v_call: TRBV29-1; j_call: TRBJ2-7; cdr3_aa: CSVSGLGQTYEQYF; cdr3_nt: TGCAGCGTTTCCGGCCTGGGACAGACCTACGAGCAGTACTTC
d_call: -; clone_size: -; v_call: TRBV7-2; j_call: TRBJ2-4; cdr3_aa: CASSPTPFGKAKNIQYF; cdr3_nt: TGTGCCAGCAGCCCTACCCCATTCGGAAAAGCCAAAAACATTCAGTACTTC
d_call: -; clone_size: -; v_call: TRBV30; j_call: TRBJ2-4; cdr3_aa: CAWSPSEMRDIQYF; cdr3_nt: TGTGCCTGGAGTCCGTCCGAGATGAGGGACATTCAGTACTTC
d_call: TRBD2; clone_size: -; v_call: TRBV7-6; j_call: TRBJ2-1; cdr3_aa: CASSFGGTSPDNEQFF; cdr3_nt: TGTGCCAGCAGCTTTGGGGGGACTAGCCCCGATAACGAGCAGTTCTTC
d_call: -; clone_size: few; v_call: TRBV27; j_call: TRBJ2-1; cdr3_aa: CASSLTRTTISGDGNEQFF; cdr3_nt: TGTGCCAGCAGCCTGACTAGAACCACCATCTCTGGGGACGGCAATGAGCAGTTCTTC
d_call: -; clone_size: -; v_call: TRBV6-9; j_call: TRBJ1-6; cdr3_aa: CASSYGGGGQNSPLHF; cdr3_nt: TGTGCCAGCAGTTATGGGGGCGGGGGCCAGAATTCACCCCTCCACTTT
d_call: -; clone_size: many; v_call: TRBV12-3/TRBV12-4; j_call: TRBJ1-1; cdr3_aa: CASSSSGFSEAFF; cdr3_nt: TGTGCCAGCAGTTCGTCAGGGTTTAGCGAAGCTTTCTTT
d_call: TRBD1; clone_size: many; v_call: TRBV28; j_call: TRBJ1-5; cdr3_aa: CASSDRAKQPQHF; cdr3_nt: TGTGCCAGCAGTGACAGGGCGAAACAGCCCCAGCATTTT
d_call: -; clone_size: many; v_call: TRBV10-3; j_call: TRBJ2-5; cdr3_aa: CAISERGHKTGVFAETQYF; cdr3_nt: TGTGCCATCAGTGAGCGGGGCCACAAGACCGGGGTATTTGCGGAGACCCAGTACTTC
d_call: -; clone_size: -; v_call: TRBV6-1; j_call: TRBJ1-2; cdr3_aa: CASTPDRRPWGYTF; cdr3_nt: TGTGCCAGCACCCCGGACAGAAGGCCTTGGGGCTACACCTTC
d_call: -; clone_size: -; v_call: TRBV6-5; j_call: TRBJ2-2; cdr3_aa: CASSYSVGDSTGELFF; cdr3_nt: TGTGCCAGCAGTTACTCCGTGGGAGATTCCACCGGGGAGCTGTTTTTT
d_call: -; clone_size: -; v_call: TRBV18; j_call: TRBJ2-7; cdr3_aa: CASSPFTGYEQYF; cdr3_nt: TGTGCCAGCTCACCTTTTACAGGCTACGAGCAGTACTTC
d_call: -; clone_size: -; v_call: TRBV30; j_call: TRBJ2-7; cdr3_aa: CAWSAGVVGLGYEQYF; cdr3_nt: TGTGCCTGGAGCGCAGGGGTAGTAGGGCTGGGCTACGAGCAGTACTTC
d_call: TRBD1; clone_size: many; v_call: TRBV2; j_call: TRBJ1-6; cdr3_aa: CASSEATGENSPLHF; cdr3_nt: TGTGCCAGCAGTGAAGCTACAGGGGAGAATTCACCCCTCCACTTT
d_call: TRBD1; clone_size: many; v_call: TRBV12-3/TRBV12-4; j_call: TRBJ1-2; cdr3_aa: CASSRRQGARRQSYGYTF; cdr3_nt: TGTGCCAGCAGCAGAAGACAGGGGGCGAGGAGGCAATCCTATGGCTACACCTTC
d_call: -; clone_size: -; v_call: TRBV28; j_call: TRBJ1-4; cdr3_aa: CASSWVSEKLFF; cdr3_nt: TGTGCCAGCAGTTGGGTTTCTGAAAAACTGTTTTTT
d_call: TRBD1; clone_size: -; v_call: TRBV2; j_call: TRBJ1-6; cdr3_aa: CASSMQGAGNSPLHF; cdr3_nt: TGTGCCAGCAGTATGCAGGGGGCCGGGAATTCACCCCTCCACTTT
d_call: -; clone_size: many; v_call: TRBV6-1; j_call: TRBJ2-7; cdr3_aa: CASSPGYYEQYF; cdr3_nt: TGTGCCAGCAGTCCCGGATACTACGAGCAGTACTTC
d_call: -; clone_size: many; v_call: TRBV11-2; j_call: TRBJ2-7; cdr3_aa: CASSLVPAGPYEQYF; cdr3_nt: TGTGCCAGCAGCTTAGTGCCAGCGGGCCCTTACGAGCAGTACTTC
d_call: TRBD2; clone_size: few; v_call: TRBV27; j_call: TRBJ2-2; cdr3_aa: CATSAGGRISGELFF; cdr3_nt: TGTGCCACTTCGGCGGGAGGGCGTATTAGTGGGGAGCTGTTTTTT
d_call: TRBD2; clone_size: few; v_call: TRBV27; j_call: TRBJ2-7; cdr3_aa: CASSLFGRASYEQYF; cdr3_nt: TGTGCCAGCAGTTTATTCGGGAGGGCCTCCTACGAGCAGTACTTC
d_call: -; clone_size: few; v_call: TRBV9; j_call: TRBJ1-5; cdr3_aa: CASSRGVGTNQPQHF; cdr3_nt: TGTGCCAGCAGCCGAGGGGTTGGAACCAATCAGCCCCAGCATTTT
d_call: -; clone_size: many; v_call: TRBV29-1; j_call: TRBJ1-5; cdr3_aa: CSVGSRNQPQHF; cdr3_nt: TGCAGCGTTGGGTCCCGCAATCAGCCCCAGCATTTT
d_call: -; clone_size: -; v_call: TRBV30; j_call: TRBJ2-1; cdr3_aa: CAWSRVNNEQFF; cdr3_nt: TGTGCCTGGAGTCGAGTAAACAATGAGCAGTTCTTC
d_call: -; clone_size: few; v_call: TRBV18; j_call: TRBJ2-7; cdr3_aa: CASSPGVQWEQYF; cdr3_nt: TGTGCCAGCTCACCAGGGGTACAGTGGGAGCAGTACTTC